The 21 T cell receptor beta chains below all came from one sample that was sequenced in a study of shared clonotypes between healthy human individuals. Some clones are missing from TCRdb's copy, which holds only in-frame ones; the method was immunoSEQ multiplex PCR. The sample lists about 1 million clones, more than 75% occurring once. Specimen: memory CD4+ T cells from PBMCs. As for subset: CD45RA-negative fraction. The origin of the receptors is a man aged 18 to 29 in good health. Some clones in this sample may be carry-over from other donors' samples.

CDR3 sequence reads: CASTLTSGYQETQYF. For the CDR3, the DNA is TGCGCCAGCACTTTGACTAGCGGGTATCAAGAGACCCAGTACTTC. The chain joins TRBV5-1 to TRBJ2-5, with TRBD2 matching 10 bases. CDR3 size: 15 residues. Trimming took 6 bases from V and 2 from J; bases not matched to a gene: 7. The germline gives CDR1 SGHRS, CDR2 YFSETQ. The full variable domain, rest sourced from reference TRBV5-1 and TRBJ2-5, is KAGVTQTPRYLIKTRGQQVTLSCSPISGHRSVSWYQQTPGQGLQFLFEYFSETQRNKGNFPGRFSGRQFSNSRSEMNVSTLELGDSALYLCASTLTSGYQETQYFGPGTRLLVL.

As to this clone: A far larger clone is off by one base, so a read error is likely. V is TRBV7-9 and J is TRBJ2-5; TRBD1 agrees at 8 bases. The J call is doubtful: the DNA matches TRBJ2-7 better. The CDR3 runs 19 residues. CDR1 is SEHNR and CDR2 is FQNEAQ in the germline V gene (reference sequence). CDR3 region: CASSLAVRTGGLGSHEQYF. CDR3 nucleotide sequence: TGTGCCAGCAGCTTAGCGGTGAGAACAGGGGGACTGGGGTCCCACGAGCAGTACTTC.

Of note for this clone: Additional DNA sequences in this sample encode the identical CDR3. This chain uses TRBV28 with TRBJ1-3; D is uncertain. Germline V gene data show CDR1 as MDHEN and CDR2 as SYDVKM. The V end was cut by 3 bases, the J end by 8 bases, with 5 bases between. The CDR3 covers 11 residues. CDR3 bases: TGTGCCAGCAGTTTGGAAGACACCATATATTTT. It codes for CASSLEDTIYF.

V usage is TRBV15 and J usage is TRBJ2-7; TRBD2 matches 7 bases. The ends lost 7 bases at V and 4 bases at J; junction bases unmatched: 10. Germline V gene lookup returns CDR1 LNHNV and CDR2 YYDKDF (reference sequence). The CDR3 has 14 residues. CDR3 region: CATKPGTTPYEQYF. The CDR3 DNA reads TGTGCCACCAAGCCGGGGACTACTCCTTACGAGCAGTACTTC.

The chain is built from TRBV27 and TRBJ2-7; tentative D call: TRBD2 (5 bases). CDR1 and CDR2 (germline): MNHEY, SMNVEV (reference sequence). This CDR3 has 14 residues. Trimming took off 5 bases at V and 0 bases at J, with 11 bases between the two ends. The chain's CDR3 is CASSPTSSSYEQYF. As DNA, the CDR3 is TGTGCCAGCAGTCCAACTAGTAGCTCCTACGAGCAGTACTTC.

The genes are TRBV11-1 and TRBJ2-3; the match to TRBD2 covers 12 bases. The V gene's germline CDR1 is SGHAT and CDR2 FQDESV (reference sequence). V trimming: 0 bases; J trimming: 6 bases; junction bases outside the gene matches: 4. CDR3 length: 16 amino acids. This CDR3 reads CASSLALAGGLDTQYF. CDR3 nucleotides: TGTGCCAGCAGCTTAGCCCTAGCGGGAGGGCTCGATACGCAGTATTTT.

The V gene is TRBV27, the J gene TRBJ2-2; 12 nucleotides line up with TRBD1. The CDR3 runs 16 residues. The ends lost 4 bases at V and 7 bases at J; junction bases unmatched: 7. Germline CDR1 MNHEY, CDR2 SMNVEV (reference sequence). CDR3 nucleotides: TGTGCCAGCAGTTGGAGGGACAGGGGGCGAGGCGGGGAGCTGTTTTTT. This sequence encodes CASSWRDRGRGGELFF.

This clone came up once. This rearrangement joins TRBV6-1 to TRBJ2-3; 9 bases agree with TRBD2. Germline V gene sequence: CDR1 MNHNS, CDR2 SASEGT. The ends lost 4 bases at V and 7 bases at J; junction bases unmatched: 12. The CDR3 runs 16 residues. In DNA, the CDR3 is TGTGCCAGCAGTGGAGCCTGGCGGGAGGGCGATCATACGCAGTATTTT. This encodes CASSGAWREGDHTQYF.

J is TRBJ1-1 and V is TRBV28, with D maybe TRBD1 (6 bases). Germline V gene lookup returns CDR1 MDHEN and CDR2 SYDVKM. This CDR3 contains 18 residues. V lost 1 base, J lost 5 bases, and 23 bases lay in between. CDR3 nucleotide sequence: TGTGCCAGCAGTTTATTTGGGGTTTACAGGGTGGATGGGACTGAAGCTTTCTTT. Translation gives CASSLFGVYRVDGTEAFF.

The CDR3 nucleotides read TGCGCCAGCAGCTTGGGGAGGGTTCGGGATACGCAGTATTTT. It yields the protein CASSLGRVRDTQYF. The chain employs TRBV5-1 and TRBJ2-3, with a weak D call TRBD2 (6 bases). Deletions cut 0 bases from V and 6 bases from J, with 11 bases between. The CDR3 sequence is 14 residues long. Germline V gene data show CDR1 as SGHRS and CDR2 as YFSETQ.

The gene calls are TRBV18 and TRBJ2-6, with D uncertain. The germline V gene encodes CDR1 KGHSH and CDR2 LQKENI. CDR3 length: 15 amino acids. The germline V and J ends were trimmed by 5 bases and 0 bases, with 8 bases remaining between them. This CDR3 is CASSFPGSGANVLTF. The CDR3 DNA reads TGTGCCAGCTCATTCCCAGGCTCTGGGGCCAACGTCCTGACTTTC.

V gene TRBV6-1 combines with J gene TRBJ2-5; D uncertain. In germline, CDR1 is MNHNS, CDR2 SASEGT. The CDR3 is made up of 14 amino acids. V was clipped by 5 bases and J by 1 base, with 11 bases between them. The CDR3 DNA reads as TGTGCCAGCAGTAAGGGAAGGGCCCAAGAGACCCAGTACTTC. Protein product: CASSKGRAQETQYF.

This clone was seen a single time. The rearrangement links TRBV18 to TRBJ1-2; D is perhaps TRBD1 (6 bases). CDR1 and CDR2 from the germline V gene are KGHSH and LQKENI. The CDR3 spans 13 residues. The ends were cut back, 10 bases at V and 5 bases at J, with 17 bases in the middle. The CDR3 protein is CATAPRGEYGYTF. CDR3 DNA sequence: TGTGCCACCGCCCCCAGGGGAGAGTATGGCTACACCTTC.

The rearrangement uses TRBV29-1 and TRBJ2-3; 8 nucleotides align to TRBD2. Germline values: CDR1 SQVTM, CDR2 ANQGSEA. The CDR3 has 17 amino acids. The V and J ends lost 0 bases and 3 bases, in that order; junction bases with no gene match: 11. The CDR3 DNA reads TGCAGCGTTGAAGATCAAACGGCCCGGGAGGGGACAGATACGCAGTATTTT. It translates to CSVEDQTAREGTDTQYF.

Of note for this clone: Distinct nucleotide sequences in the sample also encode this CDR3. The V call is TRBV7-3, the J call TRBJ2-7, with D perhaps TRBD2 (6 bases). Germline-derived CDR1 and CDR2 are SGHTA and FQGTGA. The CDR3 loop spans 13 amino acids. V was cut by 5 bases and J by 4 bases, with 12 bases left in between. Here the CDR3 DNA reads TGTGCCAGCAGCCTACGGGGAGGATACGAGCAGTACTTC. Translating gives CASSLRGGYEQYF.

This clone appeared a few times. The rearrangement links TRBV5-8 to TRBJ1-2; D ambiguous. Germline V gives CDR1 SGHTS, CDR2 YDEGEE. V was clipped by 2 bases and J by 4 bases, with 9 bases between them. This CDR3 has 13 amino acids. The CDR3 is CASSFPSTYGYTF. CDR3 nucleotides: TGTGCCAGCAGCTTCCCCAGTACCTATGGCTACACCTTC. The full variable domain, its missing parts supplied by reference TRBV5-8 and TRBJ1-2, is EAGVTQSPTHLIKTRGQQATLRCSPISGHTSVYWYQQALGLGLQFLLWYDEGEERNRGNFPPRFSGRQFPNYSSELNVNALELEDSALYLCASSFPSTYGYTFGSGTRLTVV.

The CDR3 sequence: CASGLPPEQGSGNTIYF. CDR3 in DNA: TGTGCCAGCGGACTACCACCGGAACAGGGGTCCGGAAACACCATATATTTT. This chain joins TRBV6-4 and TRBJ1-3, with 7 bases matching TRBD1. The CDR3 covers 17 residues. V lost 8 bases to trimming and J lost 4 bases; unmatched junction nucleotides: 17. Germline V gene sequence: CDR1 MRHNA, CDR2 SNTAGT.

This clone was counted between two and nine times. Other DNA sequences in the same sample also yield this CDR3. The chain recombines TRBV6-6 with TRBJ2-7, with 9 bases that match TRBD2. The CDR3 has 14 amino acids. Germline V lookup: CDR1 MNHNY, CDR2 SVGAGI (reference sequence). V shed 6 bases, J shed 2 bases, and the junction held 5 bases outside the gene matches. CDR3 sequence: CASSLAGVPYEQYF. The CDR3 region has the DNA TGTGCCAGCAGCTTAGCGGGAGTCCCCTACGAGCAGTACTTC.

The count of this clone is one. The chain's CDR3 is CSVVSAGPYEQYF. The CDR3 nucleotides are TGCAGCGTTGTTTCGGCAGGACCCTACGAGCAGTACTTC. This sequence joins TRBV29-1 and TRBJ2-7; no clear D gene. CDR3 length: 13 amino acids. V was trimmed by 4 bases and J by 2 bases, leaving 12 bases between them. Per the germline V gene, CDR1 is SQVTM and CDR2 is ANQGSEA.

The CDR3 sequence: CSVDGRRGQDEQYF. The CDR3 DNA reads as TGCAGCGTTGACGGGAGACGAGGGCAAGACGAGCAGTACTTC. The chain employs TRBV29-1 and TRBJ2-7, with TRBD2 as a possible D gene (6 bases). V was cut by 3 bases and J by 5 bases, with 17 bases left in between. The CDR3 is made up of 14 amino acids. Germline V CDR1 and CDR2: SQVTM, ANQGSEA.

There are many counts of this clone. The CDR3 loop is CASSLQNTEYYGYTF. CDR3 nucleotide sequence: TGCGCCAGCAGCCTACAGAACACGGAATACTATGGCTACACCTTC. The chain uses TRBV4-1 and TRBJ1-2; D is undetermined. The CDR3 loop spans 15 amino acids. Trimming pared 4 bases from V and 3 bases from J, leaving 15 bases between. Germline CDR1 reads MGHRA; CDR2 reads YSYEKL.